Given below is one TCR beta chain in context. Antigen specificity is unknown. The data were produced by immunoSEQ multiplex PCR, yet TCRdb's version contains in-frame clones alone and is incomplete. Counted here are more than 2,000,000 clones, approximately 95% occurring once; the ten biggest clones make up 0.39%. The data stem from a study of shared clonotypes between healthy human individuals. Broader study findings: It was expected that sequencing depth would affect clonotype sharing among donors.

All participating donors were Caucasian adults from Nashville, Tennessee. The CDR3 covers 16 residues. Unmatched junction bases numbered 6, after V lost 2 bases and J lost 5 bases. Germline CDR1 reads SQVTM; CDR2 reads ANQGSEA. This sequence joins TRBV29-1 and TRBJ2-1; TRBD2 agrees at 13 bases. The sample consisted of naive CD4+ T cells from PBMCs. Specified subset: CD45RA+ positively selected. This receptor was taken from a young man in good health. Some clones in this sample may be carry-over from other donors' samples. DNA of the CDR3: TGCAGCGTTGAAACTAGCGGGAGGGGATTGAACAATGAGCAGTTCTTC. Its translation: CSVETSGRGLNNEQFF.